This T cell receptor (beta chain) was observed in a study of blood T cell repertoires in COVID-19. At the level of the study: Researchers got acute and convalescent COVID-19 samples from the United States, Italy and Spain.

Generated by immunoSEQ multiplex PCR, the TCRdb table keeps only in-frame clones and is missing some. The sample lists about 250,000 clones; about 87% were seen once. The receptor's source is a woman aged 50 to 65 who had recovered from COVID-19. Sequenced input: PBMCs or T cells enriched from blood (not recorded which).

CDR3: CASSLTGTGTEQFF. For the CDR3, the DNA is TGTGCCAGCAGCTTAACGGGGACAGGCACCGAGCAGTTCTTC. The chain uses TRBV7-3 and TRBJ2-1, with 8 bases matching TRBD1. The CDR3 length is 14 residues. Germline V gives CDR1 SGHTA, CDR2 FQGTGA. V lost 0 bases and J lost 10; bases outside the gene matches: 5.